Below are 21 T cell receptor beta chains sequenced from a single sample in a study of tumor and adjacent non-tumor tissue in lung cancer. A modified ARM-PCR protocol with three rounds of nested PCR amplified TCRbeta. TCRdb ran MiXCR on the multiplex PCR reads and lists one entry per CDR3 protein. The sample lists 120,000 or so distinct CDR3 sequences; 66% were seen once. RNA was extracted from bulk tissue without any cell sorting. The sample was lung tumor tissue. These TCRs come from a man younger than 45 with non-small cell lung cancer.

Worth noting for this clonotype: This is likely a read error, given that the CDR3 carries no conserved phenylalanine or tryptophan at its end. The V and J genes are TRBV12-3 or TRBV12-4 and TRBJ2-2; the D gene could be TRBD1 or TRBD2 (5 bases each). This CDR3 comprises 13 residues. DNA for the CDR3: TGTGCCAGTAGTTTTGGGGGTACCGGGGAGCTGTTTTCT. This translates into CASSFGGTGELFS.

This clonotype appeared many times. This rearrangement joins TRBV20-1 to TRBJ2-2, with 7 positions matching TRBD1. Per the germline V gene, CDR1 is DFQATT and CDR2 is SNEGSKA (reference sequence). V shed 5 bases, J shed 0 bases, and the junction held 3 bases outside the gene matches. The CDR3 runs to 14 residues. The CDR3 here is CSAWDSANTGELFF. CDR3 nucleotides: TGCAGTGCTTGGGACAGCGCGAACACCGGGGAGCTGTTTTTT.

This clonotype was found a few times. The chain recombines TRBV12-3 or TRBV12-4 with TRBJ2-1, with D unresolved. CDR3 size: 16 residues. V was trimmed by 4 bases and J by 0 bases, leaving 13 bases between them. CDR3 DNA: TGTGCCAGCAGTTATGCTCCCAATGGCTCCTACAATGAGCAGTTCTTC. It specifies CASSYAPNGSYNEQFF.

This chain uses TRBV7-9 with TRBJ1-1; no clear D gene. Germline CDR1 SEHNR, CDR2 FQNEAQ (reference sequence). V was shortened by 5 bases and J by 7 bases, with 14 bases between the two germline ends. CDR3 length: 13 residues. As DNA, the CDR3 is TGTGCCAGCAGCCATACAAGGGCTCGTGAAGCTTTCTTT. It translates to CASSHTRAREAFF.

The chain joins TRBV24-1 to TRBJ2-1; maybe TRBD2 (5 bases). V was pared by 3 bases and J by 3 bases, with 8 bases between. Germline CDR1 and CDR2: KGHDR and SFDVKD. This CDR3 region has 14 residues. The DNA for the CDR3 is TGTGCCACCAGTGATCTAGAGGGCTACAATGAGCAGTTCTTC. It translates to CATSDLEGYNEQFF.

The genes are TRBV5-1 and TRBJ2-7; D gene ambiguous. Trimming pared 6 bases from V and 7 bases from J, leaving 20 bases between. This CDR3 is built from 14 residues. Germline V gene sequence: CDR1 SGHRS, CDR2 YFSETQ. CDR3 in DNA: TGCGCCAGCAACCAAGATAGGCGGAGTCGGGAGCAGTACTTC. Protein: CASNQDRRSREQYF.

The rearrangement joins TRBV5-6 to TRBJ1-5; 9 bases line up with TRBD1. V lost 4 bases and J lost 8; bases outside the gene matches: 16. CDR3 length: 17 residues. The germline CDR1 and CDR2 sequences are SGHDT and YYEEEE. The CDR3 coding sequence is TGTGCCAGCAGCCTTCGGACAGGGGACTATTGGCGTGAGCCCCAGCATTTT. Its translation is CASSLRTGDYWREPQHF.

In regard to this clonotype: A single base separates this from a much larger clone, so it may be a read error. This rearrangement joins TRBV20-1 to TRBJ1-1, with D possibly being TRBD1 (6 bases). CDR1 and CDR2 from the germline V gene are DFQATT and SNEGSKA (reference sequence). Trimming pared 3 bases from V and 3 bases from J, leaving 11 bases between. The CDR3 is 13 residues long. The CDR3 DNA sequence: TGCAGTGCTAGGCAGGGGTTGTACACTGAAGCTTTCTTT. This encodes CSARQGLYTEAFF.

This clonotype was detected once. At one end, the junction sequence differs from germline, possibly due to a read error. This chain joins TRBV4-1 and TRBJ2-7; D is unclear. Germline CDR1 reads MGHRA; CDR2 reads YSYEKL. CDR3 length: 16 amino acids. The CDR3 DNA reads TGCGCCAGCAGCCAAGATGAACAAGGAAACACCTACGAGAAGTACTTC. Residues: CASSQDEQGNTYEKYF.

This clonotype was seen at least ten times. The J gene is TRBJ1-3, the V gene TRBV6-5, with D possibly being TRBD1 (6 bases). This CDR3 has 15 amino acids. Germline CDR1 is MNHEY and CDR2 is SVGAGI. Trimming took 3 bases from V and 1 from J, leaving 10 bases between them. The CDR3 reads CASSYDRRSGNTIYF. CDR3 DNA: TGTGCCAGCAGTTATGACAGGCGGTCTGGAAACACCATATATTTT.

Comments on this clonotype: One end of the junction varies from germline; a read error may be responsible. The gene calls are TRBV5-4 and TRBJ2-2; D perhaps matches TRBD1 (6 bases). The CDR3 runs 16 residues. CDR1 is SGHNT, CDR2 YYREEE, per germline (reference sequence). In nucleotides, the CDR3 is TGTGCCAGCAGCATGAGGATAGGGGGTTACACCGGGGAGTTGTTTTTT. Its protein is CASSMRIGGYTGELFF.

As concerns this clonotype: Possible read error: a much larger clone is one base away. This chain links TRBV6-5 with TRBJ2-1; 9 nucleotides agree with TRBD1. Germline V lookup: CDR1 MNHEY, CDR2 SVGAGI. The CDR3 has 16 residues. CDR3 nucleotides: TGTGTCAGCAGTCGTAACCGGGACAGGGTTCCCAATGAGCAGTTCTTC. Residues: CVSSRNRDRVPNEQFF.

This clonotype was recorded only once. Germline and junction disagree at one end, which may indicate a read error. The chain joins TRBV6-2 or TRBV6-3 to TRBJ1-5, with D perhaps matching TRBD1 (5 bases). The CDR3 contains 14 residues. The germline CDR1 and CDR2 sequences are MNHEY and SVGEGT. CDR3 DNA sequence: TGTGCCAGGAGTTACACCCGGGGGAGTCAGCCCCAGCATTTT. Protein product: CARSYTRGSQPQHF.

On this clonotype: At one end the junction does not follow the germline gene, possibly because of a read error. V usage is TRBV12-3 or TRBV12-4 and J usage is TRBJ1-2; possibly TRBD1 for D (6 bases). This CDR3 comprises 13 residues. The CDR3 nucleotides are TGTGTCAGCACCGAAGGGGGGAACTATGGCTACACCTTC. Encoded protein: CVSTEGGNYGYTF.

Remarks on this clonotype: Germline is not matched at one junction end, which may reflect a read error. The J gene is TRBJ2-1, the V gene TRBV11-2; 14 bases match TRBD2. The CDR3 is 15 amino acids. Germline-derived CDR1 and CDR2 are SGHAT and FQNNGV. CDR3 DNA sequence: TGTCCCAGCAACCCCTGGACTAGCGGGAGGAATGAGCAGTCCTTC. Translation: CPSNPWTSGRNEQSF.

This clonotype is termed medium-sized. This sequence joins TRBV11-3 and TRBJ2-2; no definite D call. Trimming pared 4 bases from V and 6 bases from J, leaving 6 bases between. The germline gives CDR1 SGHNT, CDR2 YENEEA. CDR3 length equals 12 residues. CDR3 nucleotides: TGTGCCAGCAGCTGGGCCTCCGGGGAGCTGTTTTTT. It codes for CASSWASGELFF.

The chain combines TRBV5-1 with TRBJ1-5; D unresolved. V gave up 0 bases and J gave up 2 bases, with 6 bases separating them. Looked up from germline, CDR1 is SGHRS and CDR2 is YFSETQ. The CDR3 has 14 residues. The CDR3 DNA sequence: TGCGCCAGCAGCTTGGGGACGGGCAATCAGCCCCAGCATTTT. This gives the protein CASSLGTGNQPQHF. Based on the CDR3 plus reference TRBV5-1 and TRBJ1-5, the full variable domain is KAGVTQTPRYLIKTRGQQVTLSCSPISGHRSVSWYQQTPGQGLQFLFEYFSETQRNKGNFPGRFSGRQFSNSRSEMNVSTLELGDSALYLCASSLGTGNQPQHFGDGTRLSIL.

A few counts support this clonotype. CDR3 sequence (DNA): TGCGCCAGCAGCTCGGGACCGCAGGCCACTGAAGCTTTCTTT. Residues: CASSSGPQATEAFF. J is TRBJ1-1 and V is TRBV5-1; maybe TRBD1 (5 bases). The CDR3 runs 14 residues. V lost 3 bases and J 4 bases, leaving 13 bases between the germline ends. Germline V lookup: CDR1 SGHRS, CDR2 YFSETQ. The full variable domain, with the rest looked up from reference TRBV5-1 and TRBJ1-1, is KAGVTQTPRYLIKTRGQQVTLSCSPISGHRSVSWYQQTPGQGLQFLFEYFSETQRNKGNFPGRFSGRQFSNSRSEMNVSTLELGDSALYLCASSSGPQATEAFFGQGTRLTVV.

In regard to this clonotype: An end of the junction does not agree with germline; a read error may underlie this. CDR3 coding DNA: TGCAGTGCTAGACTCACCGAAAACTACAAGCAGTACTTT. Translating it yields CSARLTENYKQYF. The V and J genes are TRBV20-1 and TRBJ2-7; D call uncertain. The CDR3 sequence is 13 residues long. Germline CDR1 reads DFQATT; CDR2 reads SNEGSKA (reference sequence).

The chain employs TRBV18 and TRBJ1-3; 7 bases line up with TRBD1. Germline V gene lookup returns CDR1 KGHSH and CDR2 LQKENI. Germline trimming cut 3 bases from V and 0 bases from J; bases unmatched to any gene: 8. The length of the CDR3 is 17 residues. CDR3 sequence (DNA): TGTGCCAGCTCACCGGTCGGGGGACAGTCCTCTGGAAACACCATATATTTT. Protein product: CASSPVGGQSSGNTIYF.

Of note for this clonotype: A junction end diverges from the germline sequence, so it may reflect a read error. The chain has TRBV4-2 and TRBJ2-3; D could derive from TRBD1 or TRBD2 (5 bases each). The CDR3 length is 11 residues. Germline assignment: CDR1 LGHNA and CDR2 YNFKEQ. CDR3 bases: TGTACCAGCAGGGACGAAGATACGCAGTATTTT. Translation: CTSRDEDTQYF.